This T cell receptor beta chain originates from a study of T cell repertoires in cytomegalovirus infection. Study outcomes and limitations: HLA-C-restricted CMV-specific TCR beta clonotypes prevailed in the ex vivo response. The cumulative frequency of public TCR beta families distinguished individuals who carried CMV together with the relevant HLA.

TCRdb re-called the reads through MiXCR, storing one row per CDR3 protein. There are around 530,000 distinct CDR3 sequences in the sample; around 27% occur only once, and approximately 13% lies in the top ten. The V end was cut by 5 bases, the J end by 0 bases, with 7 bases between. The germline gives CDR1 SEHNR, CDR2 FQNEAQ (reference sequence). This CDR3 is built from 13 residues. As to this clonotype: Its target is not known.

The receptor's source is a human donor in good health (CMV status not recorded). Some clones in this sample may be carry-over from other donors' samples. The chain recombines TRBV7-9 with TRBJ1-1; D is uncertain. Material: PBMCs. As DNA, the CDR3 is TGTGCCAGCAGCGGATTGATGAACACTGAAGCTTTCTTT. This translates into CASSGLMNTEAFF.